These T cell receptor beta chains were read from a single sample in a study of blood T cells in healthy people across ages. MiXCR, run by TCRdb on the 5' RACE reads, gives a single entry per CDR3 protein. The sample lists approximately 2,000,000 distinct CDR3 sequences, 39% occurring once. Sequencing was carried out using blood. The receptor set was obtained from a human donor in good health. The CDR3 runs from the conserved cysteine through the conserved F or W. Fields, in order: D gene, clone size, V gene, J gene, CDR3 DNA, CDR3 protein. The D gene is left open where the match is weak. Not every row has a clone size; where given, it reads once, few, many or a size class.

NA	NA	TRBV9	TRBJ1-2	TGTGCCAGCAACGTAGCGGGTTTCGGCTACACCTTC	CASNVAGFGYTF
TRBD1	NA	TRBV7-2	TRBJ2-5	TGTGCCAGCAGCTTATTAGGGACAGGGGTTGGAGGAGAGACCCAGTACTTC	CASSLLGTGVGGETQYF
NA	NA	TRBV27	TRBJ1-1	TGTGCCAGCAGTTTACCCTATGGGGGGTCAGCTTTCTTT	CASSLPYGGSAFF
TRBD1	NA	TRBV4-1	TRBJ1-1	TGCGCCAGCAGCCAAGATGGGTGGGAGGGGGCGACGAACACTGAAGCTTTCTTT	CASSQDGWEGATNTEAFF
NA	few	TRBV3-1	TRBJ2-7	TGTGCCAGCAGCCAAGATGTAAGTACCTACGAGCAGTACTTC	CASSQDVSTYEQYF
TRBD1	few	TRBV29-1	TRBJ1-2	TGCAGCCCTAACCCCCACAGGGGGTATGGCTACACCTTC	CSPNPHRGYGYTF
TRBD1	NA	TRBV20-1	TRBJ1-2	TGCAGTGCTGGGGGGACAGGGCCTTGGGGGAACACCTTC	CSAGGTGPWGNTF
TRBD2	few	TRBV27	TRBJ2-3	TGTGCCAGTTCCAGCCGGGACTATGGGTTGCAGTATTTT	CASSSRDYGLQYF
NA	NA	TRBV4-3	TRBJ1-4	TGCGCCAGCAGCCAAGAACTGGATAATGAAAAACTGTTTTTT	CASSQELDNEKLFF
TRBD1	few	TRBV7-3	TRBJ1-6	TGTGCCAGCAGCTTAAGCGGGACAGGGGGCTACTCACCCCTCCACTTT	CASSLSGTGGYSPLHF
TRBD1	NA	TRBV29-1	TRBJ1-1	TGCAGCGTTGACGTAACAGGGGGCACTGAAGCTTTCTTT	CSVDVTGGTEAFF
NA	many	TRBV12-3/TRBV12-4	TRBJ2-5	TGTGCCAGCAGTTTAGAAGTGGAGACCCAGTACTTC	CASSLEVETQYF
TRBD1	NA	TRBV6-6	TRBJ2-7	TGTGCCAGCACTAACAGGGGCTACGAGCAGTACTTC	CASTNRGYEQYF
NA	many	TRBV29-1	TRBJ1-2	TGCAGCGCGCGGACAGACCTTAACTATGGCTACACCTTC	CSARTDLNYGYTF
TRBD2	many	TRBV6-4	TRBJ2-1	TGTGCCAGCAGCCGGGAGGGATACTTCTCCTACAATGAGCAGTTCTTC	CASSREGYFSYNEQFF
NA	NA	TRBV7-8	TRBJ1-1	TGTGCCAGCAGCTTATTACAGGTGAACACTGAAGCTTTCTTT	CASSLLQVNTEAFF
TRBD2	NA	TRBV29-1	TRBJ2-3	TGCAGCGTTGAGCCCGGGAGGAGCACAGATACGCAGTATTTT	CSVEPGRSTDTQYF
NA	NA	TRBV6-5	TRBJ2-7	TGTGCCAGCAGTTACTCGACAGTTTGGAGCGAGCAGTACTTC	CASSYSTVWSEQYF
NA	NA	TRBV5-1	TRBJ1-2	TGCGCCAGCAGCTTCTTCCCGTCTCGGGACTATGGCTACACCTTC	CASSFFPSRDYGYTF
NA	few	TRBV29-1	TRBJ2-1	TGCAGCGTTGAAGATCCCGGCGACCCCCTGCAGTTCTTC	CSVEDPGDPLQFF
NA	NA	TRBV28	TRBJ1-2	TGTGCCAGCACCTACACGGTGGGGGACTATGGCTACACCTTC	CASTYTVGDYGYTF
NA	once	TRBV5-1	TRBJ2-3	TGCGCCAGCACCCCGCTTCCCGAACCCACCGCAGATACGCAGTATTTT	CASTPLPEPTADTQYF
TRBD1	few	TRBV7-8	TRBJ2-4	TGTGCCAGCAGCGATAGACAGGGGCTAGGTGAGCAGTACTTC	CASSDRQGLGEQYF
TRBD1	NA	TRBV3-1	TRBJ2-4	TGTGCCAGCAGCCAAGCGGGGACAGGGGGCGGGAACATTCAGTACTTC	CASSQAGTGGGNIQYF
TRBD1	NA	TRBV4-3	TRBJ1-2	TGCGCCAGCAGCCCCCGACAGGGACAGAAGGGCTACACCTTC	CASSPRQGQKGYTF
NA	few	TRBV4-1	TRBJ2-7	TGCGCCAGCAGCCAAGATAATTTAGGGGGGTACGAGCAGTACTTC	CASSQDNLGGYEQYF
TRBD1	NA	TRBV12-3/TRBV12-4	TRBJ1-2	TGTGCCAGCAGTTGGACAGGTATTAACTATGGCTACACCTTC	CASSWTGINYGYTF
NA	NA	TRBV10-3	TRBJ2-3	TGTGCCATCAGTGGACAGGACACAGATACGCAGTATTTT	CAISGQDTDTQYF
NA	NA	TRBV24-1	TRBJ2-1	TGTGCCACCAGGGTGACGGGCCCTTACAATGAGCAGTTCTTC	CATRVTGPYNEQFF